The TCR beta chain under discussion was sequenced for a study of blood T cell repertoires in COVID-19. Trimming cost V 0 bases and J 1 base, with 9 bases left between them. The CDR3 has 15 amino acids. Germline assignment: CDR1 SNHLY and CDR2 FYNNEI. Assay used: immunoSEQ multiplex PCR; TCRdb lists only in-frame clones, some missing. Altogether roughly 190,000 clones are present, around nine tenths being singletons, with the ten largest covering under 3.5%. What was sequenced was peripheral blood. The chain combines TRBV2 with TRBJ1-1; D gene ambiguous. This clonotype originated in a man between 65 and 79 years old with acute or convalescent COVID-19. CDR3 coding DNA: TGTGCCAGCAGTGAAGCGTCAGCGGGGAACACTGAAGCTTTCTTT. This encodes CASSEASAGNTEAFF.